Following are 17 T cell receptor beta chains from one sample sequenced in a study of T cell responses to AZD1222 COVID-19 vaccine. Using immunoSEQ multiplex PCR, the repertoire was profiled, and TCRdb retains in-frame clones only, with some absent. The sample shows around 150,000 clones, 94% of them seen only once. This material consisted of peripheral blood, taken on day 0 of AZD1222 vaccination. These receptor sequences come from an adult in good health.

J is TRBJ1-2 and V is TRBV3-1 (or the pseudogene TRBV3-2), with 8 positions matching TRBD1. This CDR3 is 15 amino acids long. Per the germline V gene, CDR1 is LGHDT and CDR2 is YNNKEL (reference sequence). The J segment lost 6 bases and the V segment lost 2 bases, leaving 8 bases of the junction unmatched. Here the CDR3 DNA reads TGTGCCAGCAGCCAACTCAGGGGGCGCAACCATGGCTACACCTTC. Its translation is CASSQLRGRNHGYTF.

The chain carries TRBV24-1 and TRBJ2-5; 9 positions match TRBD1. Germline V gene data show CDR1 as KGHDR and CDR2 as SFDVKD. This CDR3 spans 15 amino acids. V was clipped by 4 bases and J by 4 bases; unmatched bases: 6. The CDR3 loop is CATSDPNRGLETQYF. The CDR3 nucleotides are TGTGCCACCAGTGACCCGAACAGGGGGCTAGAGACCCAGTACTTC.

The V gene is TRBV20-1, the J gene TRBJ1-2; weak D call: TRBD1 (6 bases). The germline V gene has CDR1 DFQATT and CDR2 SNEGSKA (reference sequence). This CDR3 comprises 12 residues. V lost 3 bases and J lost 7, with 12 bases in between. CDR3 bases: TGCAGTGCTAGTCAGGGGACTACTGGCTACACCTTC. This codes for CSASQGTTGYTF.

The chain uses TRBV7-8 and TRBJ1-3, with no clear D. This CDR3 contains 14 residues. Between the trimmed V and J ends, which lost 4 bases and 0 bases, there was a span of 7 bases. Germline-derived CDR1 and CDR2 are SGHVS and FQNEAQ. The CDR3 reads CASSSRFSGNTIYF. The CDR3 nucleotides read TGTGCCAGCAGCTCGAGGTTCTCTGGAAACACCATATATTTT.

The chain is built from TRBV7-8 and TRBJ2-1; D ambiguous. The ends were cut back, 1 base at V and 8 bases at J, with 9 bases in the middle. This CDR3 is built from 13 residues. Germline V gives CDR1 SGHVS, CDR2 FQNEAQ. The CDR3 sequence is CASSLDEVDEQFF. The CDR3 region has the DNA TGTGCCAGCAGCTTAGATGAGGTCGATGAGCAGTTCTTC.

As regards this clone: The same CDR3 also results from other DNA sequences found in this sample. The J gene is TRBJ1-1, the V gene TRBV6-5, with D perhaps TRBD1 (5 bases). CDR3 length equals 13 residues. CDR1 is MNHEY, CDR2 SVGAGI, per germline. V lost 9 bases, J lost 0 bases, and 11 bases lay in between. CDR3 coding DNA: TGTGCCAGTCGGGACCGCTTGAACACTGAAGCTTTCTTT. Amino acid sequence: CASRDRLNTEAFF.

For the CDR3, the DNA is TGTGCCAGCAGCGTAGGGAGAGGGAATGGAAACACCATATATTTT. Encoded protein: CASSVGRGNGNTIYF. This chain joins TRBV9 and TRBJ1-3; D is undetermined. This CDR3 has 15 residues. Trimming removed 0 bases from V and 3 bases from J, with 10 bases in between. CDR1 is SGDLS, CDR2 YYNGEE, per germline.

J is TRBJ2-3 and V is TRBV3-1 (or the pseudogene TRBV3-2), with 9 bases fitting TRBD2. The CDR3 has 17 amino acids. Germline trimming cut 2 bases from V and 4 bases from J; bases unmatched to any gene: 10. Germline V gene data show CDR1 as LGHDT and CDR2 as YNNKEL (reference sequence). The DNA of the CDR3 is TGTGCCAGCAGCCAACCCCTCGCGCTAGCGGGATCAGATACGCAGTATTTT. It translates to CASSQPLALAGSDTQYF.

V gene TRBV9 combines with J gene TRBJ1-2; D not certain. In germline, CDR1 is SGDLS, CDR2 YYNGEE. The CDR3 loop spans 14 amino acids. V lost 0 bases and J lost 5, with 11 bases in between. The CDR3 spells CASSVVLNGYGYTF. CDR3 DNA: TGTGCCAGCAGCGTAGTCCTTAACGGTTATGGCTACACCTTC.

This chain connects TRBV6-5 to TRBJ2-5; TRBD1 agrees at 11 bases. Germline CDR1 is MNHEY and CDR2 is SVGAGI. CDR3 length: 15 residues. V was clipped by 5 bases and J by 4 bases; unmatched bases: 6. Here the CDR3 reads CASSTGTGGRETQYF. DNA of the CDR3: TGTGCCAGCAGTACCGGGACAGGGGGACGAGAGACCCAGTACTTC.

The chain recombines TRBV7-9 with TRBJ1-6; D uncertain. Germline V gene sequence: CDR1 SEHNR, CDR2 FQNEAQ (reference sequence). The CDR3 is 13 amino acids. Trimming took off 5 bases at V and 7 bases at J, with 9 bases between the two ends. Here the CDR3 reads CASSPGWNSPLHF. Here the CDR3 DNA reads TGTGCCAGCAGCCCGGGATGGAATTCACCCCTCCACTTT.

The chain couples TRBV21-1 to TRBJ1-1; the DNA was not compared with TRBD1, the D call given in the table. TRBV21-1 is marked as a pseudogene. There are 21 residues in the CDR3. CDR3 loop: CASSKGYGGPRQGRGNTEAFF. The DNA for the CDR3 is TGTGCCAGCAGCAAGGGGTACGGCGGCCCGCGACAGGGGCGGGGAAACACTGAAGCTTTCTTT.

The rearrangement joins TRBV19 to TRBJ1-3; D not resolved. Germline CDR1 reads LNHDA; CDR2 reads SQIVND (reference sequence). There are 14 residues in the CDR3. V lost 5 bases and J 4 bases, leaving 12 bases between the germline ends. CDR3 loop: CASSPGWIGNTIYF. The CDR3 bases are TGTGCCAGTAGTCCGGGTTGGATCGGAAACACCATATATTTT.

This clone showed up just once. The chain joins TRBV6-5 to TRBJ2-1; D call uncertain. V lost 5 bases, J lost 9 bases, and 11 bases lay in between. CDR3 length: 12 amino acids. Germline V gives CDR1 MNHEY, CDR2 SVGAGI. The CDR3 loop reads CASSQPYGEQFF. The CDR3 region has the DNA TGTGCCAGCAGTCAGCCCTATGGTGAGCAGTTCTTC.

The chain uses TRBV29-1 and TRBJ2-5; D may be TRBD1 or TRBD2 (6 bases each). The V end lost 4 bases, the J end lost 7 bases, and 10 bases lay between the germline ends. Germline assignment: CDR1 SQVTM and CDR2 ANQGSEA. This CDR3 is built from 11 residues. CDR3 protein: CSVVEGGTQYF. The CDR3 DNA follows: TGCAGCGTTGTTGAGGGGGGGACCCAGTACTTC.

This chain joins TRBV11-2 and TRBJ2-5; weak D call: TRBD2 (5 bases). The V end was cut by 3 bases, the J end by 3 bases, with 11 bases between. This CDR3 comprises 14 residues. The V gene's germline CDR1 is SGHAT and CDR2 FQNNGV. The CDR3: CASSFIRAEETQYF. CDR3 coding DNA: TGTGCCAGCAGCTTTATTCGAGCGGAAGAGACCCAGTACTTC.

This clone was picked up one time. This chain joins TRBV5-1 and TRBJ1-1; D is ambiguous. Trimming cost V 4 bases and J 1 base, with 8 bases left between them. The CDR3 has 13 residues. Germline loops: CDR1 SGHRS, CDR2 YFSETQ. CDR3 bases: TGCGCCAGCAGCCAAACTGCGAACACTGAAGCTTTCTTT. Translating gives CASSQTANTEAFF.